This T cell receptor beta chain was sequenced in a study of blood T cell repertoires in COVID-19 (dated by TCRdb to 2019 to 2021). About the full investigation: Samples covering the acute and convalescent phases of COVID-19 were provided by collaborators in the United States, Italy and Spain. The prospective study material was composed of cDNA or gDNA derived from T cells, B-cell-depleted T cells, or PBMCs. Subjects who had been exposed to COVID-19, were actively infected with it, or had recovered from it provided the deeply sampled blood TCRbeta repertoires that made up the dataset. The repertoires were made available in a free public database intended to serve as a resource for research on the immune response to SARS-CoV-2. The samples were drawn from two sources: the first 160 participants of the ongoing ImmuneRACE study, and 1,200 or so subjects contributed by 6 global collaborators. A de-identified subject ID, COVID-19 status, age in years and sex were almost always included in the sample metadata. Where available, HLA class I and class II types were obtained from metadata supplied by the sample provider rather than from assay-based typing.

TCRbeta CDR3 regions were amplified from genomic DNA by means of the immunoSEQ Assay, a bias-controlled multiplex PCR. In the original analysis: The number of nucleated cells in each sample was estimated by amplification of reference gene primers within the assay. Sequence reads were collapsed and filtered to measure the absolute abundance of every unique TCRbeta CDR3 rearrangement. Productive Simpson clonality was computed per sample as the square root of Simpson's diversity index over productive rearrangements. The source is immuneACCESS, and TCRdb retained only in-frame sequences with V and J called. Part of the clones is not carried over; for the studies checked, unresolved V genes explain less than half of this, and the remainder is unexplained. V and J calls plus clone size are reproduced from that table; the DNA served to infer D and trimming. Present in this sample are about 160,000 clones, approximately 84% of which were seen just once. The ten largest make up less than 15% of the sample.

This clone has only one observation. It has no known antigen specificity. Per-nucleotide qualities are absent, and no much larger clonotype sits a single base away. General study outcomes and caveats: Clinical and demographic metadata were provided uncurated, with the amount varying by source and participant.

The collaborating institutions used their own protocols to collect whole blood in K2EDTA tubes. Collaborator samples were shipped for TCRbeta analysis as frozen whole blood, isolated PBMCs, or DNA extracted from either sample type. Inclusive of the bounding cysteine and phenylalanine, the CDR3 is 16 residues long. The entry retains the CDR3 DNA only, 48 bases that are in frame from base 1. Trimming takes 5 bases off V and 1 base off J; junction bases not matched to a gene: 8. Via the germline V gene, CDR1 is SGHAT and CDR2 FQNNGV. This clonotype was obtained from a man aged 18 to 35 with active or convalescent COVID-19. This chain joins TRBV11-2 to TRBJ2-7; 10 nucleotides in the junction match TRBD2. The source material was peripheral blood. CDR3 sequence: CASSPLAGTGSYEQYF. The DNA is as follows: TGTGCCAGCAGCCCACTAGCGGGGACGGGGTCCTACGAGCAGTACTTC.